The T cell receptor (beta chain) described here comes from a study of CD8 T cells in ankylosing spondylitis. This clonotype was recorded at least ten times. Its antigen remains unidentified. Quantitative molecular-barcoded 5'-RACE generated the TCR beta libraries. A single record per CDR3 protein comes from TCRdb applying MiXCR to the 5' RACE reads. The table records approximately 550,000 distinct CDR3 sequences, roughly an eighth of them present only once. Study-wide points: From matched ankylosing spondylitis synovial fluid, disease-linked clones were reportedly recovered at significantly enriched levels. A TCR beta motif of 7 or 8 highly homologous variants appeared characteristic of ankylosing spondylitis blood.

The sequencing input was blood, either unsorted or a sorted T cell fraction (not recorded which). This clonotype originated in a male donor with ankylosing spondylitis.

The CDR3 is CASTQGGRHQPQHF. DNA of the CDR3: TGTGCCAGCACCCAAGGGGGCAGACATCAGCCCCAGCATTTT. The chain combines TRBV12-3 or TRBV12-4 with TRBJ1-5, with TRBD1 identical over 7 bases. Trimming took 7 bases from V and 5 from J; bases not matched to a gene: 8. The CDR3 has 14 residues.